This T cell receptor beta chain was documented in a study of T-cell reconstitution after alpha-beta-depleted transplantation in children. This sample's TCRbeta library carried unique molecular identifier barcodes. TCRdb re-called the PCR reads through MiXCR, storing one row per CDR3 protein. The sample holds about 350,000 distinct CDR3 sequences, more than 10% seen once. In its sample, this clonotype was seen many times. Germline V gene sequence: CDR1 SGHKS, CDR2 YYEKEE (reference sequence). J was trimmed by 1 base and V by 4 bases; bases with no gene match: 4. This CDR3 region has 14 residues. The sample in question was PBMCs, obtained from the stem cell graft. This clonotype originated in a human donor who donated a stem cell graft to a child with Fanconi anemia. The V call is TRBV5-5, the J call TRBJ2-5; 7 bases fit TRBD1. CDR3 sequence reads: CASSIQGLQETQYF. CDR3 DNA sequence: TGTGCCAGCAGCATACAGGGGCTCCAAGAGACCCAGTACTTC. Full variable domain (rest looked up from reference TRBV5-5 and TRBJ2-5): DAGVTQSPTHLIKTRGQQVTLRCSPISGHKSVSWYQQVLGQGPQFIFQYYEKEERGRGNFPDRFSARQFPNYSSELNVNALLLGDSALYLCASSIQGLQETQYFGPGTRLLVL.